What follows describes a single T cell receptor (beta chain). The table came from immunoSEQ multiplex PCR; TCRdb's copy has only in-frame clones and leaves some out. Here the sample spans roughly 35,000 clones, about 83% being singletons. These data are taken from a study of T cells in localized non-small cell lung cancer. The CDR3 has 16 amino acids. Trimming took 5 bases from V and 0 from J, leaving 14 bases between them. The germline V gene has CDR1 SNHLY and CDR2 FYNNEI. The gene calls are TRBV2 and TRBJ1-3, with D perhaps matching TRBD1 (5 bases). The source of this sequence is a woman aged 35-70 years with stage I lung adenocarcinoma. This specimen was peripheral blood, taken before any cancer treatment. CDR3 coding DNA: TGTGCCAGCAGTCTAGGGGACTGGACCTCTGGAAACACCATATATTTT. This gives the protein CASSLGDWTSGNTIYF.